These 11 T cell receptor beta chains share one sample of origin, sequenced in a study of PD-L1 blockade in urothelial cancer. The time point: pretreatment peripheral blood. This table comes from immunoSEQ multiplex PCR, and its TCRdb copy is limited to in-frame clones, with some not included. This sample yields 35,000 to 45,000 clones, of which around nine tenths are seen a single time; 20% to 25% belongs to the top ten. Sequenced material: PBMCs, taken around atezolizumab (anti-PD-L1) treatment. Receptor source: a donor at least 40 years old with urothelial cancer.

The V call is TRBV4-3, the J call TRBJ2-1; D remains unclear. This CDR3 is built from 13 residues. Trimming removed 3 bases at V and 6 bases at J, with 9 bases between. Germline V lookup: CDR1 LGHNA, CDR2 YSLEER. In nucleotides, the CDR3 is TGCGCCAGCAGCCAGCAACCCGGCAATGAGCAGTTCTTC. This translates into CASSQQPGNEQFF.

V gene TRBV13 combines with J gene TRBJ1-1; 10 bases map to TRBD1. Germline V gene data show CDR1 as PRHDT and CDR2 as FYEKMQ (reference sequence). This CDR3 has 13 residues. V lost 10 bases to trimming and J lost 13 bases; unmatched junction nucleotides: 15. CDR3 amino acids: CATSQAGTGVVFF. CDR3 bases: TGTGCCACCTCTCAAGCCGGGACAGGGGTTGTTTTCTTT.

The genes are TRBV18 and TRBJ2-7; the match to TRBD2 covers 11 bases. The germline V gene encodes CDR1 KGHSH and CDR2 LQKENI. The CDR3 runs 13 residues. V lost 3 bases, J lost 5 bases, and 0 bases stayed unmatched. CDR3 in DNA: TGTGCCAGCTCACCGGGACTAGCGGACGAGCAGTACTTC. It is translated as CASSPGLADEQYF.

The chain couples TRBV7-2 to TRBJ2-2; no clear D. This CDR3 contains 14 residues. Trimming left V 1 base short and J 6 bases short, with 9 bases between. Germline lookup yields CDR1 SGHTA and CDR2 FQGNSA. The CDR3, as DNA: TGTGCCAGCAGCTTAGGTCCCAGCGCCGGGGAGCTGTTTTTT. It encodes CASSLGPSAGELFF. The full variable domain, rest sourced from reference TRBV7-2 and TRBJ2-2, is GAGVSQSPSNKVTEKGKDVELRCDPISGHTALYWYRQSLGQGLEFLIYFQGNSAPDKSGLPSDRFSAERTGGSVSTLTIQRTQQEDSAVYLCASSLGPSAGELFFGEGSRLTVL.

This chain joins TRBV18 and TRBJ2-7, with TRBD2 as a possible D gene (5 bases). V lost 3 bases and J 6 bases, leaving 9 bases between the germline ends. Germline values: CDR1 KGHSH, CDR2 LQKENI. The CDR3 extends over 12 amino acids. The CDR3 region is CASSPGATEQYF. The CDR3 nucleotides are TGTGCCAGCTCACCGGGAGCTACCGAGCAGTACTTC.

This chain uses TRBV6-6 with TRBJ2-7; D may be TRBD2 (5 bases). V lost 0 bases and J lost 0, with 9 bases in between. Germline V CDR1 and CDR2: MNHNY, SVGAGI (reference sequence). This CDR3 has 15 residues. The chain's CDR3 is CASSYSGASSYEQYF. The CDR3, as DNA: TGTGCCAGCAGTTACTCGGGAGCGTCCTCCTACGAGCAGTACTTC.

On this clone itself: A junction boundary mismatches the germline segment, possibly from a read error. The CDR3 DNA reads as TGTGCTAGCAGCTTAGGGGAGAGCTCCTACAATGAGCAGTTCTTC. Residues: CASSLGESSYNEQFF. The chain couples TRBV7-7 to TRBJ2-1, with D tentatively TRBD1 or TRBD2 (5 bases each). Germline loops: CDR1 SSHAT, CDR2 FNYEAQ (reference sequence). CDR3 size: 15 residues.

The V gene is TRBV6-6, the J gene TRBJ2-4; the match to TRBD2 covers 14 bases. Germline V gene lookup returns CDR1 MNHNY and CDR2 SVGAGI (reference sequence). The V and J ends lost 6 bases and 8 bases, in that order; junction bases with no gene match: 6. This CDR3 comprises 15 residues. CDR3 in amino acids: CASRTSGRAGDIQYF. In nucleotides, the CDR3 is TGTGCCAGCAGGACTAGCGGGAGGGCCGGGGACATTCAGTACTTC.

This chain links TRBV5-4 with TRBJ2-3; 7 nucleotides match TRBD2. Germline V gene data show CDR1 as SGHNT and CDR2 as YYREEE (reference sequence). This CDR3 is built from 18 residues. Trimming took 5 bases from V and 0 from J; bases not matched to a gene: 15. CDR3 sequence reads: CASRQMGGSGLSTDTQYF. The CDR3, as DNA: TGTGCCAGCAGGCAAATGGGGGGGTCAGGCCTAAGCACAGATACGCAGTATTTT.

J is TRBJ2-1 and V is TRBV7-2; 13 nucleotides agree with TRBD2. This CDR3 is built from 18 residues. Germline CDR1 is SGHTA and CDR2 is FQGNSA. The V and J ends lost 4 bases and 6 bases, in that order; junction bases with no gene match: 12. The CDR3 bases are TGTGCCAGCAGCTCCACCCCGGGACTAGCGGGAAGGGGCAATGAGCAGTTCTTC. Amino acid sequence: CASSSTPGLAGRGNEQFF.

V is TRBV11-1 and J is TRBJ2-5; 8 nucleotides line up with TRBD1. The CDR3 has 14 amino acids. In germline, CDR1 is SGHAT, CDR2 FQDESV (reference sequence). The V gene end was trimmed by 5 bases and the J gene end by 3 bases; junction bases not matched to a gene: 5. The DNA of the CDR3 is TGTGCCAGCAGCCCAGGGGACAGGAAAGAGACCCAGTACTTC. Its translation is CASSPGDRKETQYF.